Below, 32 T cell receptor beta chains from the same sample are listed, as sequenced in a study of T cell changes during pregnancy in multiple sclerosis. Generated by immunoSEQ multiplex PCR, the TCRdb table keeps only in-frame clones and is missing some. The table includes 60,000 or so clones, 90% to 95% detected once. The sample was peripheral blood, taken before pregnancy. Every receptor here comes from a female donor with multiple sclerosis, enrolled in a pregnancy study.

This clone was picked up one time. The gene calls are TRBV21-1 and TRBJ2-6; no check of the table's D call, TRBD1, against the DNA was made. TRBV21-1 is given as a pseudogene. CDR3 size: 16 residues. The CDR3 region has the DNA TGTGCCAGCGGGGGACAGGTACGCTCTGGGGCCAACGTCCTGACTTTC. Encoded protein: CASGGQVRSGANVLTF.

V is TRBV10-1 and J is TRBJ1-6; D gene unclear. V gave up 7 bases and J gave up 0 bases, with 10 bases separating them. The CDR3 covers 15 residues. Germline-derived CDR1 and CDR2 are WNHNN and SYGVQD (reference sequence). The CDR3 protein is CASTPTFSYNSPLHF. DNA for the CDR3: TGCGCCAGCACCCCGACTTTCTCCTATAATTCACCCCTCCACTTT.

The CDR3 DNA reads as TGTGCCAGCAGGGTCCAAGGACAGCTTAATGAGCAGTACTTC. It encodes CASRVQGQLNEQYF. V is TRBV6-1 and J is TRBJ2-7; perhaps TRBD1 as D (6 bases). This CDR3 is 14 amino acids long. From germline, CDR1 is MNHNS and CDR2 SASEGT. Trimming removed 6 bases from V and 7 bases from J, with 19 bases in between.

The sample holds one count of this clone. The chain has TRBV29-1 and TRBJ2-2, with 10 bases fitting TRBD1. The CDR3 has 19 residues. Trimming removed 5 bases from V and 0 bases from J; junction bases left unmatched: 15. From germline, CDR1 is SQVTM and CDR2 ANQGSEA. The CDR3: CSVNQTGGPFYSNTGELFF. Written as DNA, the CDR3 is TGCAGCGTTAACCAGACAGGGGGCCCCTTCTACTCGAACACCGGGGAGCTGTTTTTT.

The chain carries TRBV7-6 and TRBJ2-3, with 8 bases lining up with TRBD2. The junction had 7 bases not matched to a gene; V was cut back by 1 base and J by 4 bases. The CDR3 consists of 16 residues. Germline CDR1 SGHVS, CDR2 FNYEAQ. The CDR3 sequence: CASSLDWRGVADTQYF. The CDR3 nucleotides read TGTGCCAGCAGCTTAGATTGGCGGGGGGTCGCAGATACGCAGTATTTT.

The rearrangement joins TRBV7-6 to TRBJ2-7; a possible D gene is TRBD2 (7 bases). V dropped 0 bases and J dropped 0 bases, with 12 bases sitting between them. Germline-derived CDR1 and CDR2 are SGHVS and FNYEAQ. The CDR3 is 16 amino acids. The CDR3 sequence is CASSLAGGQGSYEQYF. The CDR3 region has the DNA TGTGCCAGCAGCTTAGCCGGGGGGCAGGGCTCCTACGAGCAGTACTTC.

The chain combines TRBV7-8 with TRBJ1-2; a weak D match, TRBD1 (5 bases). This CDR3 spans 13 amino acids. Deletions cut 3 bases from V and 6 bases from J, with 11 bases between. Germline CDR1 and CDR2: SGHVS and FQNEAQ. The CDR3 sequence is CASSFAGWNGYTF. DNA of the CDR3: TGTGCCAGCAGCTTTGCAGGGTGGAATGGCTACACCTTC.

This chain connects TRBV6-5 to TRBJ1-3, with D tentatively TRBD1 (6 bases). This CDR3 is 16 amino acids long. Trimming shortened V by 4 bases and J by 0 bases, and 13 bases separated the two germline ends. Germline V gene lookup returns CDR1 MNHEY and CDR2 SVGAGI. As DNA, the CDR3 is TGTGCCAGCAGTTTTCGGACAGCGACCTCTGGAAACACCATATATTTT. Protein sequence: CASSFRTATSGNTIYF.

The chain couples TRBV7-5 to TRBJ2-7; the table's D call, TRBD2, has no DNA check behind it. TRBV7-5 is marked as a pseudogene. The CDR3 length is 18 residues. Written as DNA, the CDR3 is TGTGTCAGAAGCTTATTACTAGCGAGAATATTGGGCTCCTACGAGCAGTACTTC. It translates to CVRSLLLARILGSYEQYF.

The CDR3 loop is CASSRPGGIGNTEAFF. The CDR3 DNA follows: TGTGCCAGCAGCCGACCAGGGGGGATAGGGAACACTGAAGCTTTCTTT. This chain joins TRBV11-2 and TRBJ1-1; 7 nucleotides match TRBD1. V was pared by 5 bases and J by 1 base, with 10 bases of the junction left unmatched. Germline V gene data show CDR1 as SGHAT and CDR2 as FQNNGV. The CDR3 extends over 16 amino acids.

The CDR3 DNA reads as TGTGCCAGCTCACCCCCCCAGGCCCTCGTGGGGACCCAGTACTTC. It codes for CASSPPQALVGTQYF. The chain joins TRBV18 to TRBJ2-5, with D unclear. The V and J ends lost 3 bases and 7 bases respectively, with 18 bases between them. The CDR3 has 15 amino acids. Germline V gene lookup returns CDR1 KGHSH and CDR2 LQKENI.

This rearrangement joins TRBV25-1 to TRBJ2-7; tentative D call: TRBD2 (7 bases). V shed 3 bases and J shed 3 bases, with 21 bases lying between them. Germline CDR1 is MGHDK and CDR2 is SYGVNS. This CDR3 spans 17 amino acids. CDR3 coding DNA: TGTGCCAGCAGTGAGGGGGGGTCGACAGGAAAAGGCTACGAGCAGTACTTC. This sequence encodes CASSEGGSTGKGYEQYF.

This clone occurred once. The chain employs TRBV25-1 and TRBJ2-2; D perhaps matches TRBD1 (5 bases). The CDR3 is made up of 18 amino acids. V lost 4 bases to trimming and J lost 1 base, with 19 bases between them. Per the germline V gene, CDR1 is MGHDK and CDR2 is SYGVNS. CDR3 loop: CASSAHTLLGENTGELFF. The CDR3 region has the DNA TGTGCCAGCAGTGCCCACACTCTCTTAGGGGAGAACACCGGGGAGCTGTTTTTT.

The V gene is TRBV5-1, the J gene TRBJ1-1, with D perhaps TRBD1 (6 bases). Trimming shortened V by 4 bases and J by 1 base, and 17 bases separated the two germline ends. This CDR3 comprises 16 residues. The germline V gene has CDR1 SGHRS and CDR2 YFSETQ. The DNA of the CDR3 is TGCGCCAGCAGCCTACCACAGGGCGAAGGGAACACTGAAGCTTTCTTT. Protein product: CASSLPQGEGNTEAFF.

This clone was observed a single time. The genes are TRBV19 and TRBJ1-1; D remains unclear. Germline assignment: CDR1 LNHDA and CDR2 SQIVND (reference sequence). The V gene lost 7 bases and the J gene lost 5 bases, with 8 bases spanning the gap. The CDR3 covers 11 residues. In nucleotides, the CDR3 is TGTGCCAGTAAGCGGGAAACTGAAGCTTTCTTT. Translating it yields CASKRETEAFF.

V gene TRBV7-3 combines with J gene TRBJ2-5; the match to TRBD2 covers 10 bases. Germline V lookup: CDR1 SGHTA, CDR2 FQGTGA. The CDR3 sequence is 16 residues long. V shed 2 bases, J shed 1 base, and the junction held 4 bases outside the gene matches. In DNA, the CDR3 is TGTGCCAGCAGCTTAGGGGCTAGCGGGGGCCAAGAGACCCAGTACTTC. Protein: CASSLGASGGQETQYF.

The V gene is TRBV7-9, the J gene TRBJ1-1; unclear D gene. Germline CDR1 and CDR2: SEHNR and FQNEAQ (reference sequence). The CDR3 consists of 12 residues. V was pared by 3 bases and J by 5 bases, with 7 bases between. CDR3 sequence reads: CASSLAKTEAFF. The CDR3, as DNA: TGTGCCAGCAGCTTGGCAAAGACTGAAGCTTTCTTT.

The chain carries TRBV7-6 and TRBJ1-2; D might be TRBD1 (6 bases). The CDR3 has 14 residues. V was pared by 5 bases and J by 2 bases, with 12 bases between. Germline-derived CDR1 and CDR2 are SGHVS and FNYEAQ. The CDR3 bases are TGTGCCAGCAGCCCATCGGACAGAAACTATGGCTACACCTTC. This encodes CASSPSDRNYGYTF.

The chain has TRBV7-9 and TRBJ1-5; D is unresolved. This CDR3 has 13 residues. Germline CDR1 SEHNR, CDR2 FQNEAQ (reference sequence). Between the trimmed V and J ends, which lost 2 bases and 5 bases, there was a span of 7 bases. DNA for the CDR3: TGTGCCAGCAGCTTATGGGCAGATCAGCCCCAGCATTTT. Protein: CASSLWADQPQHF. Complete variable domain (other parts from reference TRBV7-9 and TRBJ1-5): DTGVSQNPRHKITKRGQNVTFRCDPISEHNRLYWYRQTLGQGPEFLTYFQNEAQLEKSRLLSDRFSAERPKGSFSTLEIQRTEQGDSAMYLCASSLWADQPQHFGDGTRLSIL.

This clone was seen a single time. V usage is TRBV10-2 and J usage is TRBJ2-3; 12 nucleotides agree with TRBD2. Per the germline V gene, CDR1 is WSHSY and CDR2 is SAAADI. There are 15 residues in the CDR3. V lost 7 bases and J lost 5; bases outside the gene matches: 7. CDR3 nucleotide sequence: TGCGCCAGCACCGAACTAGCGGGGGGCCTAGATACGCAGTATTTT. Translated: CASTELAGGLDTQYF.

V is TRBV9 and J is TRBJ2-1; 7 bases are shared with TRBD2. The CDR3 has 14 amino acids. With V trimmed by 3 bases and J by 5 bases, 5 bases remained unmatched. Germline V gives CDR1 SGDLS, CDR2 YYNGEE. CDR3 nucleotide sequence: TGTGCCAGCAGCGCGACTAGCCTGGACAATGAGCAGTTCTTC. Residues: CASSATSLDNEQFF.

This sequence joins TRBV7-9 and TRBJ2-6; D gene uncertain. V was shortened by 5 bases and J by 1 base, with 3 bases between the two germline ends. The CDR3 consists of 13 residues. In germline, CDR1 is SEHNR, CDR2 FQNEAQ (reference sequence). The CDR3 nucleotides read TGTGCCAGCAGCCCGTCTGGGGCCAACGTCCTGACTTTC. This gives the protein CASSPSGANVLTF.

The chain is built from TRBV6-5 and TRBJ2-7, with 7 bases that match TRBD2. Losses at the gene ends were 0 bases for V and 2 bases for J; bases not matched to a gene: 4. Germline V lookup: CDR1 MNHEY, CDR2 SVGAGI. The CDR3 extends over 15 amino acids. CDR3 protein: CASSYSGGETYEQYF. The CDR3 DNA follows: TGTGCCAGCAGTTACTCGGGGGGGGAAACCTACGAGCAGTACTTC.

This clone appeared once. In nucleotides, the CDR3 is TGTGCCAGCAGACTACCCTCAGGGGGGATGAACACTGAAGCTTTCTTT. This codes for CASRLPSGGMNTEAFF. This chain links TRBV6-6 with TRBJ1-1; 7 bases map to TRBD1. From germline, CDR1 is MNHNY and CDR2 SVGAGI (reference sequence). Trimming cost V 6 bases and J 0 bases; bases outside gene matches: 10. CDR3 size: 16 residues.

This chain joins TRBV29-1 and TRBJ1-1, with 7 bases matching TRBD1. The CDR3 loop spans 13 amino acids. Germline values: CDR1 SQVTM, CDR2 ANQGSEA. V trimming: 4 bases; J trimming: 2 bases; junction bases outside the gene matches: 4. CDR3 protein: CSVAGGPNTEAFF. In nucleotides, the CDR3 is TGCAGCGTTGCAGGGGGGCCCAACACTGAAGCTTTCTTT.

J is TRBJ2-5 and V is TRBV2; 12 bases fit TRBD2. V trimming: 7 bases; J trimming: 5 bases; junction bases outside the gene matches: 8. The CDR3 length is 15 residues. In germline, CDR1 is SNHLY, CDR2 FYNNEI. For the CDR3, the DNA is TGTGCCAGCAACCCTAGCGGGGGGGCCTATGAGACCCAGTACTTC. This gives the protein CASNPSGGAYETQYF.

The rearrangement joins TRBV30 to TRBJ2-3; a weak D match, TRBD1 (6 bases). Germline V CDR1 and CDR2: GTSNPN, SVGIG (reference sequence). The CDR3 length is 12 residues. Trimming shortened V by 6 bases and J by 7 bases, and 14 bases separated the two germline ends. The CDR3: CACVDRTYTQYF. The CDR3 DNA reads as TGTGCCTGTGTGGACAGAACTTATACGCAGTATTTT.

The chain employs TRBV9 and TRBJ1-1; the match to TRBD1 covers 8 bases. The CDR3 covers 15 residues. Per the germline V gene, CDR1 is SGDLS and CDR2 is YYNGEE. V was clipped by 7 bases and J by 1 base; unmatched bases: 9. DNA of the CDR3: TGTGCCAGCCGTCCCGGGACAGGCGAGAACACTGAAGCTTTCTTT. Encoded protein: CASRPGTGENTEAFF.

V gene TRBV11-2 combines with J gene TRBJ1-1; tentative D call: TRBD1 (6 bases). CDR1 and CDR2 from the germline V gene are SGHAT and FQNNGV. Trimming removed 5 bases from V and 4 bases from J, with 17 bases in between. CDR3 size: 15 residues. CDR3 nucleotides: TGTGCCAGCAGCACCAACAGGGACGCCCTCACTGAAGCTTTCTTT. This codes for CASSTNRDALTEAFF.

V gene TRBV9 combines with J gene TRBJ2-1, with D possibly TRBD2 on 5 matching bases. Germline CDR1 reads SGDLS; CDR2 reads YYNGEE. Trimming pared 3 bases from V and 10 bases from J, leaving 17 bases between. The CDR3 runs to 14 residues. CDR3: CASSARTGVGEQFF. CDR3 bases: TGTGCCAGCAGCGCCCGGACTGGGGTAGGGGAGCAGTTCTTC.

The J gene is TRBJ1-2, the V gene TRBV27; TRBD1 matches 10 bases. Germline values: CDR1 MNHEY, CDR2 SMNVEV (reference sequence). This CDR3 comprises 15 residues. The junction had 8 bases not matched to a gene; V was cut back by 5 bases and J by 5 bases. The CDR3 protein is CASSRQGARSYGYTF. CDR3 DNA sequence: TGTGCCAGCAGTCGACAGGGGGCGAGGTCTTATGGCTACACCTTC.

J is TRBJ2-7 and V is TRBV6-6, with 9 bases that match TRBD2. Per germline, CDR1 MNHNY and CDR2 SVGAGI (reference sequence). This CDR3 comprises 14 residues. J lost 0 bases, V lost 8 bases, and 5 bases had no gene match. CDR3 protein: CASDDSGSSYEQYF. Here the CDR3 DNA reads TGTGCCAGCGATGATAGCGGGAGCTCCTACGAGCAGTACTTC.